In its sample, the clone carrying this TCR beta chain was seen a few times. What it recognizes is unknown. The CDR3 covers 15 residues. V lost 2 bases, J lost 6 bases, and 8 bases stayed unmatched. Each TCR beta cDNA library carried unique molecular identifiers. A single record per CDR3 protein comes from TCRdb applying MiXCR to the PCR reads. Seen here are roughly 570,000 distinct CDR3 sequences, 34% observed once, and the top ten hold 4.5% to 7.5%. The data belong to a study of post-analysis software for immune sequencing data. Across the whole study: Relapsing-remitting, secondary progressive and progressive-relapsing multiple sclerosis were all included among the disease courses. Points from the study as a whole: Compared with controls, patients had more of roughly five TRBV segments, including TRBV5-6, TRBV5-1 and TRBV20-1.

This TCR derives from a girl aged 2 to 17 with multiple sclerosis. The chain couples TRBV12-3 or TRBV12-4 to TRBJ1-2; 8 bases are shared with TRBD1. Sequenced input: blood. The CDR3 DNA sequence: TGTGCCAGCAGTTTACGAACAGGGGGTAGAGATGGCTACACCTTC. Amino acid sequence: CASSLRTGGRDGYTF.